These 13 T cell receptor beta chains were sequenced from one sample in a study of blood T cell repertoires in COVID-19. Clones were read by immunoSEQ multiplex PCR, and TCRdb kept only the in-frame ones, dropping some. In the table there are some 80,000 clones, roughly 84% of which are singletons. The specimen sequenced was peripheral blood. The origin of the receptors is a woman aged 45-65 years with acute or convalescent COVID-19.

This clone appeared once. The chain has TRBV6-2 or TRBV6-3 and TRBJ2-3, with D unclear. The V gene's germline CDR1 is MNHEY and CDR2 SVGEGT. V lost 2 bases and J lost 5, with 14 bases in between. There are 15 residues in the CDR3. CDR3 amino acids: CASSYIVKNKDTQYF. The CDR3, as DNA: TGTGCCAGCAGTTACATCGTCAAGAACAAAGATACGCAGTATTTT.

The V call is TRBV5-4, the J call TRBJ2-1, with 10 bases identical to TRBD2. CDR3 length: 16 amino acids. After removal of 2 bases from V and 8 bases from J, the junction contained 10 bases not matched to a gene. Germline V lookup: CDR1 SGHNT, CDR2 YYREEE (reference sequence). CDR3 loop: CASSFLAGAPTDEQFF. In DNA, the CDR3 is TGTGCCAGCAGCTTCCTAGCGGGAGCCCCGACAGATGAGCAGTTCTTC.

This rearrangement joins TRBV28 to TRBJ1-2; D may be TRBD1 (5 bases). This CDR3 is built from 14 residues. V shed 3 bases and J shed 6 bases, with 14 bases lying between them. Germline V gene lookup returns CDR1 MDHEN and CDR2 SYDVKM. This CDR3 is CASSLSAKQDGYTF. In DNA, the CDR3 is TGTGCCAGCAGTTTGTCGGCCAAACAGGATGGCTACACCTTC.

CDR3 sequence reads: CASSSGRGQVTEAFF. The CDR3 DNA follows: TGTGCCAGCAGCTCCGGCAGGGGGCAGGTCACTGAAGCTTTCTTT. The V and J genes are TRBV5-4 and TRBJ1-1, with 8 bases fitting TRBD1. CDR3 length equals 15 residues. The V gene end was trimmed by 3 bases and the J gene end by 4 bases; junction bases not matched to a gene: 8. Germline V gene sequence: CDR1 SGHNT, CDR2 YYREEE (reference sequence). Filled out from reference TRBV5-4 and TRBJ1-1, the complete variable domain reads ETGVTQSPTHLIKTRGQQVTLRCSSQSGHNTVSWYQQALGQGPQFIFQYYREEENGRGNFPPRFSGLQFPNYSSELNVNALELDDSALYLCASSSGRGQVTEAFFGQGTRLTVV.

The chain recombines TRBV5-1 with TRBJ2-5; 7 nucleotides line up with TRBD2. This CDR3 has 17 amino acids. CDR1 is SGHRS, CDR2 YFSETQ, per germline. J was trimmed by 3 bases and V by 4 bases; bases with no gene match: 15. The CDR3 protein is CASSPTGLGTNKETQYF. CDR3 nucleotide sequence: TGCGCCAGCAGCCCCACTGGGCTCGGGACTAATAAAGAGACCCAGTACTTC.

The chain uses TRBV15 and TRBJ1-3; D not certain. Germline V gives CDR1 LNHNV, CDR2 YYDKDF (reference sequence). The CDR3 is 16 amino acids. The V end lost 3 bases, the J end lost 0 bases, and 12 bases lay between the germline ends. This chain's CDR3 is CATSSPRQASGNTIYF. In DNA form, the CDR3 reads TGTGCCACCAGCAGTCCTAGGCAAGCCTCTGGAAACACCATATATTTT.

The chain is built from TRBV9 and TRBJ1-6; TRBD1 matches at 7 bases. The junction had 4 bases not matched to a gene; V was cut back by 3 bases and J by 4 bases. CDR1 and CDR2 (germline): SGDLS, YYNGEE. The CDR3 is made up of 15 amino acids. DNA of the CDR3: TGTGCCAGCAGCGAGAGGGACAGTTATAATTCACCCCTCCACTTT. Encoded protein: CASSERDSYNSPLHF.

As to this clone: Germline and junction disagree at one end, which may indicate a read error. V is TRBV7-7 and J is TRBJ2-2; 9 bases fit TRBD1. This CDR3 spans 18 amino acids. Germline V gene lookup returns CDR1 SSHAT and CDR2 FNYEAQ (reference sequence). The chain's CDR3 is CASSLSTGGPNPTGELFF. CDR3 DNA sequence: TGTGCTAGCAGCCTAAGCACAGGGGGCCCTAACCCCACCGGGGAGCTGTTTTTT.

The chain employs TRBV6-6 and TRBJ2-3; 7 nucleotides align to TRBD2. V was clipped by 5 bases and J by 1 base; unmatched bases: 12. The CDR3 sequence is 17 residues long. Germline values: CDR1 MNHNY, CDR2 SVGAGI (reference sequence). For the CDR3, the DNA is TGTGCCAGCAGTCCCTTTTGGGAGGGGTGGGGCACAGATACGCAGTATTTT. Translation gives CASSPFWEGWGTDTQYF.

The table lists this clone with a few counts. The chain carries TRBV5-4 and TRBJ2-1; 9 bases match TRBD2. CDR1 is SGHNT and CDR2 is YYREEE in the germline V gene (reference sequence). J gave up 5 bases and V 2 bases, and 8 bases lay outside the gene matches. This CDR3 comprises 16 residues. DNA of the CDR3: TGTGCCAGCAGCTTCGGGGGGACTAGCTACCACAATGAGCAGTTCTTC. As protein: CASSFGGTSYHNEQFF.

The CDR3 sequence is CASSPGQGAEAFF. DNA of the CDR3: TGTGCCAGCAGCCCGGGACAGGGAGCTGAAGCTTTCTTT. The V and J genes are TRBV7-2 and TRBJ1-1; TRBD1 matches at 9 bases. The CDR3 runs 13 residues. CDR1 and CDR2 from the germline V gene are SGHTA and FQGNSA. Trimming removed 5 bases from V and 6 bases from J; junction bases left unmatched: 4.

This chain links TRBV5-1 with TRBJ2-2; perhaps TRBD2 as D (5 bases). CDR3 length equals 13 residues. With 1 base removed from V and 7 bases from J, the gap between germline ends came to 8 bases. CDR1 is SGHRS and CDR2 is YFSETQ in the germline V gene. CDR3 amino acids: CASSLLGVGELFF. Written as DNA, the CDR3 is TGCGCCAGCAGCTTGTTGGGAGTCGGGGAGCTGTTTTTT.

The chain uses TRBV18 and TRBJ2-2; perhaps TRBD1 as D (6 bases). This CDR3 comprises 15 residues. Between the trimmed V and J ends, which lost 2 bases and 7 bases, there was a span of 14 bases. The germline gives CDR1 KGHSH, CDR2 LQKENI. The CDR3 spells CASSPTGKASGELFF. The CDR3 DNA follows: TGTGCCAGCTCACCAACAGGGAAGGCTAGCGGGGAGCTGTTTTTT.